A single sample is the source of the 17 T cell receptor beta chains below, sequenced in a study of spatial heterogeneity in lung cancer. TCRdb re-derived calls from the 5' RACE reads in MiXCR, one entry per CDR3 protein. The profile shows more than 60,000 distinct CDR3 sequences, about 8.5% of them singletons. Noted time point: sample taken at primary tumor resection. Sequencing used PBMCs, obtained at surgery. All receptors come from a male donor with early-stage non-small cell lung cancer.

This clonotype was found a few times. V and J are TRBV14 and TRBJ2-3; 7 bases match TRBD1. From germline, CDR1 is SGHDN and CDR2 FVKESK. V shed 4 bases, J shed 5 bases, and the junction held 9 bases outside the gene matches. The CDR3 spans 15 residues. This CDR3 reads CASSPGTDFKDTQYF. CDR3 sequence (DNA): TGTGCCAGCAGCCCAGGGACAGATTTCAAAGATACGCAGTATTTT.

This clonotype came up many times. This chain links TRBV2 with TRBJ1-6; D is ambiguous. The ends were cut back, 2 bases at V and 6 bases at J, with 11 bases in the middle. This CDR3 is 15 amino acids long. In germline, CDR1 is SNHLY, CDR2 FYNNEI. The CDR3 region has the DNA TGTGCCAGCAGTGAAAGGGCCAGGACTAATTCACCCCTCCACTTT. Its protein is CASSERARTNSPLHF.

This clonotype was recorded at least ten times. The chain's CDR3 is CASSPTTSGYSSYNEQFF. DNA of the CDR3: TGTGCCAGCAGCCCGACCACTAGCGGGTATAGCTCCTACAATGAGCAGTTCTTC. The genes are TRBV7-6 and TRBJ2-1, with 9 bases aligning to TRBD2. CDR3 length: 18 amino acids. The J segment lost 0 bases and the V segment lost 5 bases, leaving 11 bases of the junction unmatched. Germline loops: CDR1 SGHVS, CDR2 FNYEAQ.

CDR3 sequence (DNA): TGTGCCAGCAGCGTAGTAGGGCCTAGGGGCCGCTACACCTTC. It codes for CASSVVGPRGRYTF. V and J are TRBV9 and TRBJ1-2; perhaps TRBD1 as D (5 bases). Germline V gives CDR1 SGDLS, CDR2 YYNGEE. This CDR3 is built from 14 residues. V was cut by 0 bases and J by 9 bases, with 15 bases left in between.

This clonotype was detected ten times or more. V gene TRBV20-1 combines with J gene TRBJ2-2; D not resolved. The V gene's germline CDR1 is DFQATT and CDR2 SNEGSKA (reference sequence). The V and J ends lost 3 bases and 0 bases respectively, with 8 bases between them. This CDR3 region has 14 residues. CDR3 region: CSASGSTNTGELFF. The CDR3 region has the DNA TGCAGTGCTAGTGGCAGTACGAACACCGGGGAGCTGTTTTTT.

In its sample, this clonotype was seen many times. The germline gene is not matched at one end of the junction; a read error may be the cause. The CDR3 is CAGRGTPTYEQYF. The CDR3, as DNA: TGTGCCGGCAGGGGAACCCCGACCTACGAGCAGTACTTC. The gene calls are TRBV6-2 or TRBV6-3 and TRBJ2-7, with a tentative D call TRBD1 (6 bases). CDR1 MNHEY and CDR2 SVGEGT come from the germline V gene. The CDR3 covers 13 residues.

The sample holds a few counts of this clonotype. The chain uses TRBV6-1 and TRBJ2-4, with a possible D match to TRBD2 (6 bases). CDR3 size: 15 residues. V was trimmed by 3 bases and J by 4 bases, leaving 13 bases between them. The germline V gene has CDR1 MNHNS and CDR2 SASEGT. CDR3 in DNA: TGTGCCAGCAGTGAGCCGGGAGTGGTGAAAAACATTCAGTACTTC. Translation: CASSEPGVVKNIQYF.

This clonotype was detected many times. The germline gene is not matched at one end of the junction; a read error may be the cause. This sequence joins TRBV6-2 or TRBV6-3 and TRBJ2-4, with 8 bases matching TRBD1. CDR1 is MNHEY, CDR2 SVGEGT, per germline. The CDR3 totals 16 residues. In DNA, the CDR3 is TGTGCCAGCAGTAACTCCCTCCAGGGGGCCCAAAACATTCAGTACTTC. Translation: CASSNSLQGAQNIQYF.

This clonotype was found a few times. The J gene is TRBJ1-3, the V gene TRBV19, with 8 nucleotides matching TRBD1. The J segment lost 7 bases and the V segment lost 5 bases, leaving 7 bases of the junction unmatched. There are 14 residues in the CDR3. Germline loops: CDR1 LNHDA, CDR2 SQIVND (reference sequence). The CDR3 protein is CASSVQGASNTIYF. CDR3 nucleotides: TGTGCCAGTAGTGTCCAGGGGGCATCGAACACCATATATTTT.

This clonotype has a count of ten or more. V usage is TRBV2 and J usage is TRBJ1-4; 7 bases align to TRBD1. V was pared by 10 bases and J by 4 bases, with 6 bases of the junction left unmatched. The germline CDR1 and CDR2 sequences are SNHLY and FYNNEI. The CDR3 has 13 residues. The CDR3 DNA sequence: TGTGCCACCCGGACAGGCAGTAATGAAAAACTGTTTTTT. It is translated as CATRTGSNEKLFF.

This clonotype has ten or more counts. The J gene is TRBJ1-2, the V gene TRBV29-1; the D gene is possibly TRBD1 (6 bases). The CDR3 totals 12 residues. Germline V gene data show CDR1 as SQVTM and CDR2 as ANQGSEA. The V end was cut by 3 bases, the J end by 5 bases, with 10 bases between. Written as DNA, the CDR3 is TGCAGCGTTGATAGACAGGCGTATGGCTACACCTTC. Residues: CSVDRQAYGYTF.

The sample holds many counts of this clonotype. V gene TRBV4-3 combines with J gene TRBJ1-2; no definite D call. The CDR3 consists of 15 residues. Germline CDR1 and CDR2: LGHNA and YSLEER. The V gene lost 0 bases and the J gene lost 7 bases, with 15 bases spanning the gap. The CDR3 protein is CASSQERASRGGYTF. Written as DNA, the CDR3 is TGCGCCAGCAGCCAAGAGAGGGCTTCTAGAGGTGGCTACACCTTC.

The table lists this clonotype with a few counts. Being one base from a much bigger clone, this may be a read error. The chain joins TRBV13 to TRBJ1-1; D not resolved. Per germline, CDR1 PRHDT and CDR2 FYEKMQ (reference sequence). Trimming removed 5 bases at V and 0 bases at J, with 7 bases between. This CDR3 has 13 residues. For the CDR3, the DNA is TGTGCCAGCAGCATAGCTTTGAACACTGAAGCTTTCTTT. Protein sequence: CASSIALNTEAFF.

This clonotype was recorded many times. An end of the junction does not agree with germline; a read error may underlie this. V usage is TRBV10-3 and J usage is TRBJ1-5, with D maybe TRBD1 (5 bases). The CDR3 has 14 amino acids. CDR1 and CDR2 from the germline V gene are ENHRY and SYGVKD. DNA for the CDR3: TGTGCCATCAATGAGGGGCTTAGCAATCAGCCCCAGCATTTT. Translation: CAINEGLSNQPQHF.

The sample holds many counts of this clonotype. V and J are TRBV6-6 and TRBJ2-1; D is unresolved. The V and J ends lost 0 bases and 7 bases respectively, with 7 bases between them. Germline V gene data show CDR1 as MNHNY and CDR2 as SVGAGI (reference sequence). The CDR3 has 13 residues. CDR3 nucleotides: TGTGCCAGCAGTTACTCGCTAGGGAATGAGCAGTTCTTC. Its protein product is CASSYSLGNEQFF.

Only a few counts were recorded for this clonotype. The chain joins TRBV4-3 to TRBJ1-2, with D unclear. CDR1 is LGHNA, CDR2 YSLEER, per germline. This CDR3 contains 13 residues. V lost 4 bases and J lost 8, with 14 bases in between. The CDR3 reads CASSLLVDGGYTF. The CDR3 region has the DNA TGCGCCAGCAGCCTCCTAGTAGATGGCGGCTACACCTTC.

This clonotype was counted a few times. The chain is built from TRBV2 and TRBJ2-1; 11 bases are a match to TRBD1. This CDR3 is built from 18 residues. CDR1 is SNHLY, CDR2 FYNNEI, per germline. The V segment lost 8 bases and the J segment 1 base; nucleotides outside the gene matches: 13. CDR3 coding DNA: TGTGCCAGCGGAAGAAAGGACAGGGGGCCCTCTTCCTACAATGAGCAGTTCTTC. It specifies CASGRKDRGPSSYNEQFF.